Shown below are 18 T cell receptor beta chains from a single sample sequenced in a study of CD8+CD57+ T cells in acquired aplastic anemia. Genomic DNA served as template for TCR beta VDJ and CDR3 profiling. One entry per CDR3 protein results from TCRdb running MiXCR on the reads. The data hold approximately 130,000 distinct CDR3 sequences, with roughly 40% observed a single time. The sequenced sample was sorted CD4+, CD8+, or CD8+CD57+ T cells (not recorded which) from PBMCs. These receptors all stem from a human donor in good health, serving as a control.

This clonotype was seen more than once but under ten times. The chain uses TRBV18 and TRBJ1-5; 8 bases are a match to TRBD1. This CDR3 is 16 amino acids long. The germline gives CDR1 KGHSH, CDR2 LQKENI. V lost 3 bases, J lost 5 bases, and 9 bases stayed unmatched. The CDR3 coding sequence is TGTGCCAGCTCACCCCGGGGACAGGAAGTTTATCAGCCCCAGCATTTT. Residues: CASSPRGQEVYQPQHF.

A remark on this clonotype: Its ends do not fully match the called genes, so a read error is possible. The J gene is TRBJ2-2, the V gene TRBV29-1; 8 bases are a match to TRBD2. The germline V gene encodes CDR1 SQVTM and CDR2 ANQGSEA. This CDR3 has 14 residues. The CDR3 here is CSVGRGGDTGKLFF. The CDR3 nucleotides read TGCAGCGTTGGTCGGGGGGGGGACACCGGGAAGCTGTTTTTT.

This clonotype was observed many times. V gene TRBV5-1 combines with J gene TRBJ2-5; 9 bases are a match to TRBD1. The CDR3 loop spans 16 amino acids. The germline CDR1 and CDR2 sequences are SGHRS and YFSETQ. Losses at the gene ends were 4 bases for V and 4 bases for J; bases not matched to a gene: 11. In nucleotides, the CDR3 is TGCGCCAGCAGCCCGATCGGGGACAGGGCATCAGAGACCCAGTACTTC. It yields the protein CASSPIGDRASETQYF.

The CDR3, as DNA: TGCAGTGCTAGAGTGGTCGGGGTGCCTGAAGCTTTCTTT. Residues: CSARVVGVPEAFF. The chain links TRBV20-1 to TRBJ1-1; D remains unclear. Trimming cost V 1 base and J 6 bases, with 12 bases left between them. CDR3 size: 13 residues. Germline lookup yields CDR1 DFQATT and CDR2 SNEGSKA (reference sequence).

This clonotype was observed once. The V and J genes are TRBV29-1 and TRBJ2-7; D could derive from TRBD1 or TRBD2 (5 bases each). The CDR3 runs to 13 residues. CDR1 and CDR2 from the germline V gene are SQVTM and ANQGSEA. Trimming took off 6 bases at V and 10 bases at J, with 22 bases between the two ends. Here the CDR3 DNA reads TGCAGCGTGGGATGGGATTCCGGCAGGGACCAGTACTTC. It is translated as CSVGWDSGRDQYF.

This clonotype was detected ten times or more. The rearrangement joins TRBV25-1 to TRBJ1-1, with a tentative D call TRBD1 (5 bases). CDR1 and CDR2 from the germline V gene are MGHDK and SYGVNS. V dropped 1 base and J dropped 2 bases, with 8 bases sitting between them. The CDR3 contains 14 residues. The CDR3 sequence is CASSESGGNTEAFF. DNA of the CDR3: TGTGCCAGCAGTGAATCCGGGGGAAACACTGAAGCTTTCTTT. The variable domain in full, completed from reference TRBV25-1 and TRBJ1-1, reads EADIYQTPRYLVIGTGKKITLECSQTMGHDKMYWYQQDPGMELHLIHYSYGVNSTEKGDLSSESTVSRIRTEHFPLTLESARPSHTSQYLCASSESGGNTEAFFGQGTRLTVV.

This clonotype turned up a few times. The chain has TRBV11-2 and TRBJ2-1, with D tentatively TRBD2 (5 bases). The V and J ends lost 0 bases and 9 bases respectively, with 9 bases between them. There are 13 residues in the CDR3. CDR1 and CDR2 from the germline V gene are SGHAT and FQNNGV. The CDR3 region is CASSLDPRAEQFF. The CDR3 coding sequence is TGTGCCAGCAGCTTAGATCCGAGGGCTGAGCAGTTCTTC.

This clonotype was detected ten times or more. The J gene is TRBJ2-2, the V gene TRBV10-3, with 7 bases that match TRBD2. This CDR3 is 16 amino acids long. Germline values: CDR1 ENHRY, CDR2 SYGVKD. V dropped 0 bases and J dropped 5; count of bases not matched to a gene: 6. Here the CDR3 reads CAISESGGGTTGELFF. Here the CDR3 DNA reads TGTGCCATCAGTGAGTCTGGCGGGGGAACAACCGGGGAGCTGTTTTTT.

V and J are TRBV20-1 and TRBJ2-1; the match to TRBD2 covers 8 bases. V lost 2 bases to trimming and J lost 5 bases; unmatched junction nucleotides: 8. Germline V gene sequence: CDR1 DFQATT, CDR2 SNEGSKA (reference sequence). This CDR3 region has 15 residues. Here the CDR3 reads CSARTSGGAHNEQFF. The CDR3 DNA sequence: TGCAGTGCTAGAACTAGCGGCGGGGCCCACAATGAGCAGTTCTTC.

This clonotype was seen at least ten times. The rearrangement joins TRBV4-2 to TRBJ2-7, with D hard to call. The germline V gene encodes CDR1 LGHNA and CDR2 YNFKEQ. V was trimmed by 0 bases and J by 7 bases, leaving 10 bases between them. The CDR3 spans 13 residues. CDR3 bases: TGTGCCAGCAGCCAAGATCCTGCGGAAGAGCAGTACTTC. Translation: CASSQDPAEEQYF.

This clonotype has only one observation. One base away lies a much larger clone, so this may be a sequencing read error. The conserved closing phenylalanine or tryptophan is absent in this CDR3, likely reflecting a read error. The rearrangement links TRBV20-1 to TRBJ2-2, with 12 bases identical to TRBD1. Trimming cost V 6 bases and J 7 bases; bases outside gene matches: 9. The CDR3 loop spans 15 amino acids. The V gene's germline CDR1 is DFQATT and CDR2 SNEGSKA (reference sequence). In nucleotides, the CDR3 is TGCAGTGCGGAAAGGGACAGGGGGCGACACGGGGAGCTGTTTCTT. This codes for CSAERDRGRHGELFL.

In its sample, this clonotype was seen many times. The rearrangement links TRBV20-1 to TRBJ1-4, with D hard to call. Trimming left V 1 base short and J 8 bases short, with 8 bases between. Germline CDR1 and CDR2: DFQATT and SNEGSKA (reference sequence). CDR3 size: 12 residues. CDR3 residues: CSARGEFEKLFF. CDR3 DNA sequence: TGCAGTGCTAGAGGGGAGTTCGAAAAACTGTTTTTT.

The sample holds a few counts of this clonotype. V is TRBV11-3 and J is TRBJ2-3; TRBD1 might be the D (5 bases). Trimming shortened V by 7 bases and J by 3 bases, and 8 bases separated the two germline ends. Germline CDR1 reads SGHNT; CDR2 reads YENEEA. This CDR3 region has 12 residues. Written as DNA, the CDR3 is TGTGCCAGCAACCAGGGAACAGATACGCAGTATTTT. Its translation is CASNQGTDTQYF.

This clonotype was seen many times. The J gene is TRBJ1-1, the V gene TRBV7-2; D unresolved. CDR3 length: 12 residues. V shed 5 bases and J shed 14 bases, with 18 bases lying between them. Germline V CDR1 and CDR2: SGHTA, FQGNSA. Written as DNA, the CDR3 is TGTGCCAGCAGCCAGGCCGACCGAGGTCGATTCTTT. Its translation: CASSQADRGRFF.

This clonotype was seen repeatedly, ten times or more. For the CDR3, the DNA is TGTGCCAGCAGCTTAGATCTGGTTGGCTACACCTTC. It specifies CASSLDLVGYTF. The V and J genes are TRBV11-2 and TRBJ1-2; no clear D. Germline V gene lookup returns CDR1 SGHAT and CDR2 FQNNGV. V was pared by 0 bases and J by 7 bases, with 6 bases between. This CDR3 spans 12 amino acids.

This clonotype was seen ten or more times. The gene calls are TRBV2 and TRBJ2-7; D might be TRBD1 (6 bases). V dropped 1 base and J dropped 4 bases, with 8 bases sitting between them. The CDR3 extends over 13 amino acids. CDR1 and CDR2 (germline): SNHLY, FYNNEI. The CDR3 loop is CASSEDRVYEQYF. The CDR3 DNA reads as TGTGCCAGCAGTGAAGACAGGGTGTACGAGCAGTACTTC.

V usage is TRBV24-1 and J usage is TRBJ2-7, with 8 bases that match TRBD1. The CDR3 spans 19 residues. J lost 5 bases, V lost 3 bases, and 20 bases had no gene match. Germline assignment: CDR1 KGHDR and CDR2 SFDVKD. The DNA for the CDR3 is TGTGCCACCAGTGATATAACAGAGACAGGGGAGTTATTCATCCACGAGCAGTACTTC. It encodes CATSDITETGELFIHEQYF.

The sample holds many counts of this clonotype. In DNA form, the CDR3 reads TGTGCCACTTCCAGGGGCAACTATGGCTACACCTTC. This encodes CATSRGNYGYTF. The V and J genes are TRBV18 and TRBJ1-2; tentative D call: TRBD1 (6 bases). The CDR3 consists of 12 residues. Looked up from germline, CDR1 is KGHSH and CDR2 is LQKENI. Trimming left V 10 bases short and J 2 bases short, with 11 bases between.